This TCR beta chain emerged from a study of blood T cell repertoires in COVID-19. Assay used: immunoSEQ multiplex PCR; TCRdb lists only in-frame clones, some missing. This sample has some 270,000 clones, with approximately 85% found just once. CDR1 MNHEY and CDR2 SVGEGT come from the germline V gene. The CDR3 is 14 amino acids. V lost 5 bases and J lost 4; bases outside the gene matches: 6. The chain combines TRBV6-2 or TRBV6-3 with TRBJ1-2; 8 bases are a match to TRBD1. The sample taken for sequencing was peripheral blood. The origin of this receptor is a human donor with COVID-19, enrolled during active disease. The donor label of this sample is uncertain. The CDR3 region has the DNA TGTGCCAGCAGTCTCCCGACAGGGGTCTATGGCTACACCTTC. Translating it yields CASSLPTGVYGYTF.